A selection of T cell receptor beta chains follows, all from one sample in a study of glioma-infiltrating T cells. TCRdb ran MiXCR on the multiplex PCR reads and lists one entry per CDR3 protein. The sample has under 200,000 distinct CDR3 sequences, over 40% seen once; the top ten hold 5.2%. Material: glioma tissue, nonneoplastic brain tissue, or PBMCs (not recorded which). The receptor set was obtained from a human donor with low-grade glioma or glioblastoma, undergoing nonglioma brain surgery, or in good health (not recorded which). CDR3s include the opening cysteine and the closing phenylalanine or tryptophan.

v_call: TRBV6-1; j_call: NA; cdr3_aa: CASSKVAGDGNEQFF
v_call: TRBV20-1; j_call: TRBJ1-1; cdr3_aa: CSARTGRLGEAFF
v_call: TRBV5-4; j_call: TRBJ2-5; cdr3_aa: CASSSVRTGQETQYF
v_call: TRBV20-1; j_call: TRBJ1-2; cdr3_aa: CSATTGTEKRRRYTF
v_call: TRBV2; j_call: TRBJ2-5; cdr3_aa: CASSGTLTSGMKTQYF
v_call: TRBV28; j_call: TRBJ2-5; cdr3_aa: CASSPGMTVQETQYF
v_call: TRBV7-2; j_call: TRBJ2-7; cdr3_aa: CASSTGGPAYEQYF
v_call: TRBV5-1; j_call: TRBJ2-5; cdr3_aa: CASSPMGGQETQYF
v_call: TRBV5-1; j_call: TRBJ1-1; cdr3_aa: CASSLSVGRNTEAFF
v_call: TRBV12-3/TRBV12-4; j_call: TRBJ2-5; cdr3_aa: CASSFGRQETQYF
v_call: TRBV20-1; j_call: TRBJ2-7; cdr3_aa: CSASQGDEQYF
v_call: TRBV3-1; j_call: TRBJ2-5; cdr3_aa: CASSQDVLSETQYF
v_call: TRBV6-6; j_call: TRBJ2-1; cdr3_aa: CASSYGVGVVNEQFF
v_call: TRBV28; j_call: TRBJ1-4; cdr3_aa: CASLAGGDEKLFF
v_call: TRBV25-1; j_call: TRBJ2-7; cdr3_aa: CASSETGLQYERYF
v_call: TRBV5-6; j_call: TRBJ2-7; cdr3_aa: CASNHDRSSYEQYF
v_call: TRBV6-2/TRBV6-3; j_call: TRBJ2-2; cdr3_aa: CARLLGGLAPNTGELFF
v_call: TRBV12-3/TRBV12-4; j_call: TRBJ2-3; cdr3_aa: CASDRASGMEDTQYF
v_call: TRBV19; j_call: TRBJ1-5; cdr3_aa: CASKVQGNQPQHF
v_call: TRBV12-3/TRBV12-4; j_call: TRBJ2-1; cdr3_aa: CASSTWSEQFF
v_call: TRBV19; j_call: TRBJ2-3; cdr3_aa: CASSSGLAGGADTQYF
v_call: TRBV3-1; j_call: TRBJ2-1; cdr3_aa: CATVRQGYNEQFF
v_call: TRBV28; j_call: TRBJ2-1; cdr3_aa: CASSSPRTSVLQQFF
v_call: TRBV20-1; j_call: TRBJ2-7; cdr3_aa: CSARQRYEQYF
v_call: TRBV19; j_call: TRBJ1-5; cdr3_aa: CASRKQGDNQPQHF
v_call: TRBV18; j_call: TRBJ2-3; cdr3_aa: CASSLAGQGDTQYF
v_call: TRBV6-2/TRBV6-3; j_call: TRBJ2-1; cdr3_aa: CASADWDRVDDEQFF
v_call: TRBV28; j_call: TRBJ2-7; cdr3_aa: CASSLRIEQYF
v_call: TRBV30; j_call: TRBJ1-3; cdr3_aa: CAWSARQLSGNTIYF